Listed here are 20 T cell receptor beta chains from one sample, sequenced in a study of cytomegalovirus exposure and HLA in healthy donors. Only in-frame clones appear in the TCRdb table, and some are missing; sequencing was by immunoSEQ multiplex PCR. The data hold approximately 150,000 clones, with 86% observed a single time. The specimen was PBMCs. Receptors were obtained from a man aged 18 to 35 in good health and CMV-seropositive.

CDR3 nucleotide sequence: TGTGCCAGCTCACCACCGGGAGACCCCACTGAAGCTTTCTTT. Translating it yields CASSPPGDPTEAFF. The gene calls are TRBV18 and TRBJ1-1; the D is unclear. V dropped 0 bases and J dropped 4 bases, with 9 bases sitting between them. The germline V gene has CDR1 KGHSH and CDR2 LQKENI. The CDR3 is 14 amino acids.

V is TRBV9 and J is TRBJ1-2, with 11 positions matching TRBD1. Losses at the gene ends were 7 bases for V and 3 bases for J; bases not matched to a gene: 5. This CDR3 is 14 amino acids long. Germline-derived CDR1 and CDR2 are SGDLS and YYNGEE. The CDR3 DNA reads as TGTGCCAGCCGGACGGGACAGGGGGACTATGGCTACACCTTC. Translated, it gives CASRTGQGDYGYTF.

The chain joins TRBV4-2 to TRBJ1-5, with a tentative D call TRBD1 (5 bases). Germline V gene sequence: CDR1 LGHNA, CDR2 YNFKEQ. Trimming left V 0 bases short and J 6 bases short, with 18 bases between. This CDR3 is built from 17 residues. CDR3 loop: CASSQEAGGVSGQPQHF. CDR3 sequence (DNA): TGTGCCAGCAGCCAAGAAGCGGGGGGGGTGTCGGGTCAGCCCCAGCATTTT.

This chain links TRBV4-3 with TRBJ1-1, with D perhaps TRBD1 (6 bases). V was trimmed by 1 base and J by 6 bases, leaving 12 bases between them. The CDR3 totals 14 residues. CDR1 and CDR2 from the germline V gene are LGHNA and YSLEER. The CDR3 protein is CASSQVQGFSEAFF. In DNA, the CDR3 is TGCGCCAGCAGCCAAGTTCAGGGGTTCTCTGAAGCTTTCTTT.

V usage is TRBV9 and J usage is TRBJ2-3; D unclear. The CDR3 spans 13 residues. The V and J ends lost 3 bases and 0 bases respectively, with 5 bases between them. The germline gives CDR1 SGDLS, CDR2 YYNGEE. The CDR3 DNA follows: TGTGCCAGCAGCGCCCGGAGCACAGATACGCAGTATTTT. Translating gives CASSARSTDTQYF.

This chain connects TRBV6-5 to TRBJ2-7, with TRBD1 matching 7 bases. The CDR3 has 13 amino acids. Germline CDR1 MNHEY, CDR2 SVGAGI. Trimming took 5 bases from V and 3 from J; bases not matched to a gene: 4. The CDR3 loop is CASSTGTDYEQYF. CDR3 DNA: TGTGCCAGCAGTACCGGGACAGACTACGAGCAGTACTTC.

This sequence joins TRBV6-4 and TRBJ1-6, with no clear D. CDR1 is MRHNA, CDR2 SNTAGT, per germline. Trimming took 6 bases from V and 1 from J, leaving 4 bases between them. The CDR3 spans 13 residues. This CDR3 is CASSESYNSPLHF. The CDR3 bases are TGTGCCAGCAGCGAGTCCTATAATTCACCCCTCCACTTT.

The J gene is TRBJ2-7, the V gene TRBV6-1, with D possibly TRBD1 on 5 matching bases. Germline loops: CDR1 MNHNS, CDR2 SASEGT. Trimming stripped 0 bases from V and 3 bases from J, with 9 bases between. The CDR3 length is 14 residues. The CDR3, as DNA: TGTGCCAGCAGTGAAGCGAAGGGGTACTACGAGCAGTACTTC. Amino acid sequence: CASSEAKGYYEQYF.

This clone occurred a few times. The CDR3 DNA follows: TGTGCCAGCAGCGGACCCGGGAGCTATGGCTACACCTTC. Translation: CASSGPGSYGYTF. V usage is TRBV7-6 and J usage is TRBJ1-2; D is ambiguous. Germline CDR1 and CDR2: SGHVS and FNYEAQ. Trimming removed 5 bases at V and 4 bases at J, with 11 bases between. CDR3 size: 13 residues.

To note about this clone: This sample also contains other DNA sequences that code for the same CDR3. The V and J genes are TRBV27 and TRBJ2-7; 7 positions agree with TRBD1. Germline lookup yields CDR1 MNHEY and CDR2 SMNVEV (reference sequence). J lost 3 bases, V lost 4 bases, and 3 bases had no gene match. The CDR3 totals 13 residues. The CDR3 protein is CASSSGQFYEQYF. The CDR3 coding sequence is TGTGCCAGCAGTTCGGGACAGTTCTACGAGCAGTACTTC.

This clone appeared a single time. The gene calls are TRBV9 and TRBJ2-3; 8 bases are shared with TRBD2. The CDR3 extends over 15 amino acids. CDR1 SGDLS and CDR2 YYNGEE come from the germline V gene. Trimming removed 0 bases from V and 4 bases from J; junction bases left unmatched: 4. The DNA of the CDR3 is TGTGCCAGCAGCGTAGCGGGGGGGCCGGCAGATACGCAGTATTTT. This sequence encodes CASSVAGGPADTQYF. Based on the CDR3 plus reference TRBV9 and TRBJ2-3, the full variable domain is DSGVTQTPKHLITATGQRVTLRCSPRSGDLSVYWYQQSLDQGLQFLIQYYNGEERAKGNILERFSAQQFPDLHSELNLSSLELGDSALYFCASSVAGGPADTQYFGPGTRLTVL.

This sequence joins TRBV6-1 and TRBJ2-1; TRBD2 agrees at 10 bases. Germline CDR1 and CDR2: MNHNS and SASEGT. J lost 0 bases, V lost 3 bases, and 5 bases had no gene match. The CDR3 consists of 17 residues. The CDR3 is CASSDPGLATSYNEQFF. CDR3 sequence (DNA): TGTGCCAGCAGTGACCCGGGACTAGCGACCTCCTACAATGAGCAGTTCTTC.

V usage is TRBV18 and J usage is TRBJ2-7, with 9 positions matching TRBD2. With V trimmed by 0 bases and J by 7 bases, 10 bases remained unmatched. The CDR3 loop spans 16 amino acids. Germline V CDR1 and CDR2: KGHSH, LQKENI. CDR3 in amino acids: CASSPPAGGGAVEQYF. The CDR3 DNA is TGTGCCAGCTCACCACCGGCGGGCGGGGGGGCTGTTGAGCAGTACTTC. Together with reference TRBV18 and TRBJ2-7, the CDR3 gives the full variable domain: NAGVMQNPRHLVRRRGQEARLRCSPMKGHSHVYWYRQLPEEGLKFMVYLQKENIIDESGMPKERFSAEFPKEGPSILRIQQVVRGDSAAYFCASSPPAGGGAVEQYFGPGTRLTVT.

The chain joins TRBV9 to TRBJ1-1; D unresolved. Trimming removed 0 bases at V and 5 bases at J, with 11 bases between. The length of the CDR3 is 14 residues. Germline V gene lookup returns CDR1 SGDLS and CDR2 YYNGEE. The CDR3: CASSVGTPGTEAFF. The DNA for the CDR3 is TGTGCCAGCAGCGTAGGGACGCCGGGGACTGAAGCTTTCTTT. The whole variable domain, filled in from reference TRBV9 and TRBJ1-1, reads DSGVTQTPKHLITATGQRVTLRCSPRSGDLSVYWYQQSLDQGLQFLIQYYNGEERAKGNILERFSAQQFPDLHSELNLSSLELGDSALYFCASSVGTPGTEAFFGQGTRLTVV.

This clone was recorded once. The DNA of the CDR3 is TGTGCCAGCAGTCAAAGTAACATAGCGAACTATGGCTACACCTTC. Protein product: CASSQSNIANYGYTF. The chain joins TRBV28 to TRBJ1-2, with D unresolved. Looked up from germline, CDR1 is MDHEN and CDR2 is SYDVKM. Trimming shortened V by 5 bases and J by 2 bases, and 15 bases separated the two germline ends. CDR3 length: 15 amino acids.

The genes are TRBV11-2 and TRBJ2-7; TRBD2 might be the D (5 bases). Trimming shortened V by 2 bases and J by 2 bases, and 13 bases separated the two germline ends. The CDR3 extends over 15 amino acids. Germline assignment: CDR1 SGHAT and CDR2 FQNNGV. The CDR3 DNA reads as TGTGCCAGCAGCTTATCCCCGGACGGGGCCTACGAGCAGTACTTC. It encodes CASSLSPDGAYEQYF.

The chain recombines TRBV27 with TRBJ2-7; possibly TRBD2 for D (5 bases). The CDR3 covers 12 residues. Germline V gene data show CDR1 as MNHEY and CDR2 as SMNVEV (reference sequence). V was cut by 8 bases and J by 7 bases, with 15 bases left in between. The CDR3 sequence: CASGGRSLEQYF. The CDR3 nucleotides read TGTGCCAGCGGCGGGCGATCTTTGGAGCAGTACTTC.

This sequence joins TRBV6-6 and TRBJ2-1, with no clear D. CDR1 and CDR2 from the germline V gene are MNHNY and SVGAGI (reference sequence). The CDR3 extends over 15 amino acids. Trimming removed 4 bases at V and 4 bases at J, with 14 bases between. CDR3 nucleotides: TGTGCCAGCAGTTTGGCAGACCCTAGATACAATGAGCAGTTCTTC. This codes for CASSLADPRYNEQFF.

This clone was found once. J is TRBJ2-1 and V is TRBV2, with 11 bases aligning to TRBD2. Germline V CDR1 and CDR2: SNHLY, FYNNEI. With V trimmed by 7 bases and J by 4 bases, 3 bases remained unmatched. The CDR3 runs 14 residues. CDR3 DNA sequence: TGTGCCAGCACCGGACTAGCGGGTTACAATGAGCAGTTCTTC. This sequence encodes CASTGLAGYNEQFF.

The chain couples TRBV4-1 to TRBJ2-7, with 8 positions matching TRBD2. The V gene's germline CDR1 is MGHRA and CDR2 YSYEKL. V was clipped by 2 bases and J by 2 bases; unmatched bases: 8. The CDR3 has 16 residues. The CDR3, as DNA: TGCGCCAGCAGCCAATGGCTAGCGGGTTTCCCCTACGAGCAGTACTTC. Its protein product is CASSQWLAGFPYEQYF.